This TCR beta chain was identified in a study of a mutant IDH1 vaccine in newly diagnosed glioma. Study details: The treated group averaged about 39 years old and was 62.5% male, approximately 38% female. Before enrollment, patients got radiotherapy alone, temozolomide alone, or mostly the combination.

The repertoire was sequenced with immunoSEQ multiplex PCR; TCRdb's copy has only in-frame clones and lacks some. The table shows 60,000 to 85,000 clones, with about four fifths occurring only once. As to time point: baseline, week 1 (first vaccination visit). Sample treatment: pre-vaccination baseline after standard-of-care therapy. CDR3 length: 13 residues. Germline CDR1 is GTSNPN and CDR2 is SVGIG (reference sequence). V was trimmed by 2 bases and J by 2 bases, leaving 9 bases between them. This sample comprised PBMCs, obtained from a glioma patient treated with radiotherapy, temozolomide or both. V and J are TRBV30 and TRBJ2-5; D gene unclear. This receptor was identified in a middle-aged man with glioma. The CDR3 nucleotides are TGTGCCTGGAGTCCCGGGCTACAAGAGACCCAGTACTTC. It specifies CAWSPGLQETQYF. The full variable domain, in which reference TRBV30 and TRBJ2-5 provide the parts outside the CDR3, is SQTIHQWPATLVQPVGSPLSLECTVEGTSNPNLYWYRQAAGRGLQLLFYSVGIGQISSEVPQNLSASRPQDRQFILSSKKLLLSDSGFYLCAWSPGLQETQYFGPGTRLLVL.